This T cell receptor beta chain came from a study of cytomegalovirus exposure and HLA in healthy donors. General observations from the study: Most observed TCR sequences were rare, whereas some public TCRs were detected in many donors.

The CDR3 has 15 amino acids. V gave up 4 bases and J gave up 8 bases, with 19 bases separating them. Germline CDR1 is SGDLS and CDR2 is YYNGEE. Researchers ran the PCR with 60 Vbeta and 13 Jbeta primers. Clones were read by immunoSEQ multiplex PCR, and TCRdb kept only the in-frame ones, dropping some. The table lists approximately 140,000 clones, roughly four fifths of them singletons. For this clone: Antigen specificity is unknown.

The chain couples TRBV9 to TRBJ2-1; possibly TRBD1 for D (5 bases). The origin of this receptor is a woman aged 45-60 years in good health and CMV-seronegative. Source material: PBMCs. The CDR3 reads CASSIPGQGVYEQFF. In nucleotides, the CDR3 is TGTGCCAGCAGCATCCCCGGGCAGGGTGTATATGAGCAGTTCTTC.